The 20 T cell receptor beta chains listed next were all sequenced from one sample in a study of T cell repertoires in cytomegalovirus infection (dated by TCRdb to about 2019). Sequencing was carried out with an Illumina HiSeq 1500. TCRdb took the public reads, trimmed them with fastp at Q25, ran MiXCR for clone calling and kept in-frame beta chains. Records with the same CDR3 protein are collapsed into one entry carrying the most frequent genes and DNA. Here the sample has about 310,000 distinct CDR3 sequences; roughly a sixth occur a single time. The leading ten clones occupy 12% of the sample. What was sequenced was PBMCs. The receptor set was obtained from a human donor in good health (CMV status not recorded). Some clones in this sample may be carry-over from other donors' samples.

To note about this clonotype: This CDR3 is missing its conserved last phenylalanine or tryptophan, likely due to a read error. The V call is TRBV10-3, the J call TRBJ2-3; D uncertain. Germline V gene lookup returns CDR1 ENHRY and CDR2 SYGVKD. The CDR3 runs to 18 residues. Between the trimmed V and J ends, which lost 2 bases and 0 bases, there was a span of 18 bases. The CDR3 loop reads CAISEPSYQTTSTDTQYV. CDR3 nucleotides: TGTGCCATCAGTGAGCCGAGCTATCAGACAACTAGCACAGATACGCAGTATGTT.

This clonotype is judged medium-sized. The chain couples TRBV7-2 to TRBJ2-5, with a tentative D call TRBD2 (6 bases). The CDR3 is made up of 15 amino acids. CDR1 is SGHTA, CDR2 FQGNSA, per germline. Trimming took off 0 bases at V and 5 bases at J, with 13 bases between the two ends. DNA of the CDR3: TGTGCCAGCAGCTTAGCGCCTAGCGTGGTGGAGACCCAGTACTTC. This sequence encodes CASSLAPSVVETQYF.

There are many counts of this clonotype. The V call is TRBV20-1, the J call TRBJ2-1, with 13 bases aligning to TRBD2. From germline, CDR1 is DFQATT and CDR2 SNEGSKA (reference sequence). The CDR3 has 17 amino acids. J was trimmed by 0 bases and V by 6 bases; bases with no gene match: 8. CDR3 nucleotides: TGCAGTGCCGCGGCACTAGCGGGGGGGGGCTCCTACAATGAGCAGTTCTTC. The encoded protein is CSAAALAGGGSYNEQFF.

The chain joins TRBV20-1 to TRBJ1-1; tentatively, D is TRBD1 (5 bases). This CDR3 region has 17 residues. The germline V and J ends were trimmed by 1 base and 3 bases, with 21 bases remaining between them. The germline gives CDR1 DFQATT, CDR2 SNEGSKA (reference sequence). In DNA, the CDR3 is TGCAGTGCTAGAGCTTTGGGACGCATTTTTCTGGACACTGAAGCTTTCTTT. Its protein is CSARALGRIFLDTEAFF.

This CDR3 reads CASSQDWGSSYEQYF. The CDR3 DNA reads as TGCGCCAGCAGCCAAGATTGGGGATCCTCCTACGAGCAGTACTTC. V is TRBV4-1 and J is TRBJ2-7; D unresolved. The germline gives CDR1 MGHRA, CDR2 YSYEKL. The CDR3 is made up of 15 amino acids. V gave up 0 bases and J gave up 0 bases, with 9 bases separating them.

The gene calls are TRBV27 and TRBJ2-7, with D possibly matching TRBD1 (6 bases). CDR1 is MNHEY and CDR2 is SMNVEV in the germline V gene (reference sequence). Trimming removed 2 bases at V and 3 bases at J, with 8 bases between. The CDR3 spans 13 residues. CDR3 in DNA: TGTGCCAGCAGTTTAGCCAGGGGCTACGAGCAGTACTTC. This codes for CASSLARGYEQYF.

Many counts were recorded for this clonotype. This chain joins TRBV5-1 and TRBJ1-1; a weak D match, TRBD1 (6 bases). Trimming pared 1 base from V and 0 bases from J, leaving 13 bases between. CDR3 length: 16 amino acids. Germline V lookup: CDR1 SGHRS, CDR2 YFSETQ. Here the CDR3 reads CASSLITGRLNTEAFF. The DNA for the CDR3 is TGCGCCAGCAGCTTGATAACAGGGAGGTTGAACACTGAAGCTTTCTTT.

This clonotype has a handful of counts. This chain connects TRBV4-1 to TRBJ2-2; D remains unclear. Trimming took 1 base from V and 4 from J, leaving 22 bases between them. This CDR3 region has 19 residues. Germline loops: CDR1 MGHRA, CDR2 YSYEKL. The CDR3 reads CASSQGILTERRGTGELFF. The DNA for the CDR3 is TGCGCCAGCAGCCAAGGTATACTAACCGAGAGAAGAGGCACCGGGGAGCTGTTTTTT.

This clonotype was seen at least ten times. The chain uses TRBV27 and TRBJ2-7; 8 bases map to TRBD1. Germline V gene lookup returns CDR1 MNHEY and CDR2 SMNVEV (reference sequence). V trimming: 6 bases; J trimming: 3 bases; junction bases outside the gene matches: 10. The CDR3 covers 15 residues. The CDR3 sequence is CASSDPGTGLYEQYF. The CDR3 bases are TGTGCCAGCAGCGACCCCGGGACAGGCCTCTACGAGCAGTACTTC.

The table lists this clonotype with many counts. CDR3 protein: CASSTGTNEQFF. In nucleotides, the CDR3 is TGTGCCAGCAGCACCGGGACTAATGAGCAGTTCTTC. V is TRBV7-2 and J is TRBJ2-1; D might be TRBD2 (6 bases). The CDR3 consists of 12 residues. Trimming shortened V by 5 bases and J by 7 bases, and 9 bases separated the two germline ends. Germline CDR1 is SGHTA and CDR2 is FQGNSA.

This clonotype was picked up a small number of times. CDR3 residues: CARGATQYF. In DNA form, the CDR3 reads TGTGCCAGAGGGGCTACGCAGTATTTT. The chain recombines TRBV10-3 with TRBJ2-3; D is possibly TRBD1 or TRBD2 (5 bases each). The CDR3 length is 9 residues. Between the trimmed V and J ends, which lost 10 bases and 8 bases, there was a span of 7 bases. Per the germline V gene, CDR1 is ENHRY and CDR2 is SYGVKD.

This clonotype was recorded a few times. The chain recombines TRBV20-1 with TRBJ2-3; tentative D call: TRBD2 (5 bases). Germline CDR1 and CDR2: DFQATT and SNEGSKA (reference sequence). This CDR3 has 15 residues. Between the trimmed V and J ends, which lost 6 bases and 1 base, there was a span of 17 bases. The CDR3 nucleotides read TGCAGTGCACTACGCCCGGGATCGGGCACAGATACGCAGTATTTT. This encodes CSALRPGSGTDTQYF.

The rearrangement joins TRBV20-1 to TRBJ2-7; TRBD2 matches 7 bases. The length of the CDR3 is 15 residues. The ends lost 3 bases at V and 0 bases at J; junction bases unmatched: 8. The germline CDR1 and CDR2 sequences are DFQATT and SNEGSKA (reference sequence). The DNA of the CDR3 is TGCAGTGCTAGTGGGGCTAGCGGACACTCCTACGAGCAGTACTTC. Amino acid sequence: CSASGASGHSYEQYF.

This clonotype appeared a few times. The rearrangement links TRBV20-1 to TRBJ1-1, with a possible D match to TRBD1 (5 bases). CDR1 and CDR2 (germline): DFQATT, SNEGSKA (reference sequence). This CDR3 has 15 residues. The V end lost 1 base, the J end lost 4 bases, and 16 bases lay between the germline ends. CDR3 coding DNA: TGCAGTGCTAGAGGCGGGGACTCCCAAGGCACTGAAGCTTTCTTT. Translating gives CSARGGDSQGTEAFF.

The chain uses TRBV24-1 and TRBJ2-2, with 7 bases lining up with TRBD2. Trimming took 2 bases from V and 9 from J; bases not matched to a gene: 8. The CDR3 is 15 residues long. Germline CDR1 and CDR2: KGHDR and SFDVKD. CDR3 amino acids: CATSDWGGQARELFF. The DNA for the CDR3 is TGTGCCACCAGTGATTGGGGAGGGCAGGCCCGGGAGCTGTTTTTT.

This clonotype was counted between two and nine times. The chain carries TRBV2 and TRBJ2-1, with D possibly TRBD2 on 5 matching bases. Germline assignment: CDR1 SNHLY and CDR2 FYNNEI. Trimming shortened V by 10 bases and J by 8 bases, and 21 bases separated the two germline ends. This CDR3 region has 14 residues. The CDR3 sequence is CATPSLFSEDEQFF. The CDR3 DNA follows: TGTGCCACCCCCTCGTTGTTTAGCGAGGATGAGCAGTTCTTC.

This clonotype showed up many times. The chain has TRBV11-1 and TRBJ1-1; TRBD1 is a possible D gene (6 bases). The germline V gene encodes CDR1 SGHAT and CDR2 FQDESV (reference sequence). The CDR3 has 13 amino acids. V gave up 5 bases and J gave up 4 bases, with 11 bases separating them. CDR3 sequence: CASSLRGGTEAFF. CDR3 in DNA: TGTGCCAGCAGCCTCAGGGGCGGCACTGAAGCTTTCTTT.

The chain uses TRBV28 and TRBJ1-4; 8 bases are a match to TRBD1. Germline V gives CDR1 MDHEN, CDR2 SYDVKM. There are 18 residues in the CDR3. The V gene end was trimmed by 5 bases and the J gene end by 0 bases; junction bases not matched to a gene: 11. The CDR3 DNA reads TGTGCCAGCAGTCCGTCATTAGGACAGGGTTCAACTAATGAAAAACTGTTTTTT. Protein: CASSPSLGQGSTNEKLFF.

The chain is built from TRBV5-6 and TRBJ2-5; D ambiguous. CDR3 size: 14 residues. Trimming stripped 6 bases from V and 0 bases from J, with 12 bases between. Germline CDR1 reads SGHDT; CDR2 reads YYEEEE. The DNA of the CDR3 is TGTGCCAGCAATTCGGGCACGTACCAAGAGACCCAGTACTTC. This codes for CASNSGTYQETQYF.

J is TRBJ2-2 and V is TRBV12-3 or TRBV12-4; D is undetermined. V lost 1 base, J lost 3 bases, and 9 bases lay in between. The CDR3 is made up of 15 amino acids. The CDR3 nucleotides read TGTGCCAGCAGTTTAGGGCCGCGCCACACCGGGGAGCTGTTTTTT. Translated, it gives CASSLGPRHTGELFF.